The T cell receptor (beta chain) under discussion was sequenced for a study of T cell responses to AZD1222 COVID-19 vaccine. This table comes from immunoSEQ multiplex PCR, and its TCRdb copy is limited to in-frame clones, with some not included. Here the sample spans 110,000 to 150,000 clones, around 92% being singletons. In the case of this clone: Its antigen remains unidentified.

The CDR3 contains 13 residues. Germline assignment: CDR1 SEHNR and CDR2 FQNEAQ (reference sequence). Deletions cut 5 bases from V and 11 bases from J, with 18 bases between. Study observations and caveats: Sampling captured repertoires only after the peak T cell response. Vaccination with two AZD1222 doses was followed by a rise in Spike-specific TCR breadth and depth. There were mostly white British donors and more females than males, and clonal diversity was possibly underestimated. Seropositivity was recorded at baseline in only 6 or 7 AZD1222 recipients.

This specimen consisted of peripheral blood, obtained after recovery from COVID-19. The V call is TRBV7-9, the J call TRBJ1-1; tentatively, D is TRBD1 (6 bases). The clonotype originates from an adult who had recovered from COVID-19. The DNA for the CDR3 is TGTGCCAGCAGCCCACGTGACAGGTCGTACGCTTTCTTT. This codes for CASSPRDRSYAFF. The complete variable domain, with remaining parts taken from reference TRBV7-9 and TRBJ1-1, reads DTGVSQNPRHKITKRGQNVTFRCDPISEHNRLYWYRQTLGQGPEFLTYFQNEAQLEKSRLLSDRFSAERPKGSFSTLEIQRTEQGDSAMYLCASSPRDRSYAFFGQGTRLTVV.